Shown below are 24 T cell receptor beta chains from a single sample sequenced in a study of T cell changes during pregnancy in multiple sclerosis. The repertoire was sequenced with immunoSEQ multiplex PCR; TCRdb's copy has only in-frame clones and lacks some. The repertoire consists of about 85,000 clones, with about 89% occurring once and the leading ten covering around 2.3%. Sequenced here: peripheral blood, sampled in the first trimester of pregnancy. The receptors were gathered from a female donor with multiple sclerosis, enrolled in a pregnancy study.

This chain connects TRBV9 to TRBJ1-3; 11 positions match TRBD1. Trimming took 3 bases from V and 3 from J; bases not matched to a gene: 8. Looked up from germline, CDR1 is SGDLS and CDR2 is YYNGEE. This CDR3 comprises 17 residues. CDR3 loop: CASSESGQGAFGNTIYF. In DNA form, the CDR3 reads TGTGCCAGCAGCGAATCAGGACAGGGGGCTTTTGGAAACACCATATATTTT.

This chain's CDR3 is CASSKDRGNYGYTF. For the CDR3, the DNA is TGTGCCAGCAGCAAAGACAGGGGGAACTATGGCTACACCTTC. The rearrangement joins TRBV6-5 to TRBJ1-2, with 9 bases identical to TRBD1. Losses at the gene ends were 6 bases for V and 2 bases for J; bases not matched to a gene: 4. The germline V gene encodes CDR1 MNHEY and CDR2 SVGAGI. The CDR3 loop spans 14 amino acids.

The chain is built from TRBV18 and TRBJ1-1; D not resolved. The CDR3 extends over 14 amino acids. The germline gives CDR1 KGHSH, CDR2 LQKENI. V lost 2 bases and J lost 0, with 7 bases in between. CDR3 DNA: TGTGCCAGCTCACCAAATACATTGAACACTGAAGCTTTCTTT. It codes for CASSPNTLNTEAFF.

The genes are TRBV7-9 and TRBJ2-4; D possibly corresponds to TRBD1 (6 bases). V lost 1 base and J lost 4, with 14 bases in between. CDR1 SEHNR and CDR2 FQNEAQ come from the germline V gene (reference sequence). This CDR3 region has 16 residues. The CDR3 loop reads CASSLGARGQKNIQYF. The CDR3 bases are TGTGCCAGCAGCTTAGGGGCACGTGGACAGAAAAACATTCAGTACTTC.

The CDR3 coding sequence is TGCGCCAGCAGCCAAGCCCTCGGGGGGCTGGGCACTGAAGCTTTCTTT. It codes for CASSQALGGLGTEAFF. The chain is built from TRBV4-1 and TRBJ1-1; D is possibly TRBD1 (6 bases). CDR1 MGHRA and CDR2 YSYEKL come from the germline V gene. This CDR3 is 16 amino acids long. V shed 1 base and J shed 4 bases, with 16 bases lying between them.

The CDR3 nucleotides are TGTGCCTGGAGTGTTGGGGACCTTTGGGACAACTCTGGAAACACCATATATTTT. Encoded protein: CAWSVGDLWDNSGNTIYF. The chain is built from TRBV30 and TRBJ1-3; perhaps TRBD1 as D (6 bases). This CDR3 is 18 amino acids long. V lost 0 bases to trimming and J lost 0 bases, with 18 bases between them. The V gene's germline CDR1 is GTSNPN and CDR2 SVGIG (reference sequence).

In this sample, this clone turned up once. CDR3 nucleotides: TGTGCCAGTAGCCCTACAGGGGGCGTGGAGTTTGAGACCCAGTACTTC. It yields the protein CASSPTGGVEFETQYF. J is TRBJ2-5 and V is TRBV19; 9 bases map to TRBD1. Germline CDR1 LNHDA, CDR2 SQIVND (reference sequence). V shed 6 bases and J 5 bases; nucleotides not matched to a gene: 13. The CDR3 length is 16 residues.

This sequence joins TRBV7-6 and TRBJ2-2; TRBD2 is a possible D gene (6 bases). Germline-derived CDR1 and CDR2 are SGHVS and FNYEAQ. V shed 2 bases and J shed 0 bases, with 16 bases lying between them. The CDR3 runs 18 residues. CDR3 region: CASSLFAGLQANTGELFF. The CDR3 nucleotides are TGTGCCAGCAGCTTATTCGCGGGACTGCAAGCGAACACCGGGGAGCTGTTTTTT.

The rearrangement uses TRBV11-3 and TRBJ2-3, with D perhaps matching TRBD2 (5 bases). This CDR3 spans 16 amino acids. Trimming pared 4 bases from V and 0 bases from J, leaving 14 bases between. Germline lookup yields CDR1 SGHNT and CDR2 YENEEA. The CDR3 is CASSCPLAASTDTQYF. CDR3 in DNA: TGTGCCAGCAGCTGCCCCCTAGCAGCTAGCACAGATACGCAGTATTTT.

This clone was seen more than once but under ten times. This chain uses TRBV7-3 with TRBJ1-2; D gene unclear. With 4 bases removed from V and 3 bases from J, the gap between germline ends came to 12 bases. CDR1 and CDR2 from the germline V gene are SGHTA and FQGTGA. The CDR3 sequence is 14 residues long. The CDR3 loop reads CASSSGSSDYGYTF. The CDR3 DNA is TGTGCCAGCAGCTCCGGGTCCTCGGACTATGGCTACACCTTC.

The rearrangement uses TRBV7-9 and TRBJ2-1, with D possibly TRBD2 on 6 matching bases. Germline V lookup: CDR1 SEHNR, CDR2 FQNEAQ (reference sequence). V lost 7 bases, J lost 9 bases, and 16 bases lay in between. The CDR3 loop spans 13 amino acids. The CDR3 DNA reads as TGTGCCAGCAAGGAGGGCGGGAAGGTTGAGCAGTTCTTC. It is translated as CASKEGGKVEQFF.

The chain is built from TRBV15 and TRBJ2-3; 9 bases line up with TRBD1. The CDR3 is 15 residues long. Germline-derived CDR1 and CDR2 are LNHNV and YYDKDF (reference sequence). After removal of 0 bases from V and 5 bases from J, the junction contained 3 bases not matched to a gene. The CDR3 sequence is CATSRDGTGRDTQYF. The CDR3 DNA is TGTGCCACCAGCAGAGATGGGACAGGGAGAGATACGCAGTATTTT.

This chain uses TRBV6-1 with TRBJ2-4; 7 bases agree with TRBD1. This CDR3 has 15 amino acids. J lost 6 bases, V lost 2 bases, and 7 bases had no gene match. The V gene's germline CDR1 is MNHNS and CDR2 SASEGT. CDR3 coding DNA: TGTGCCAGCAGTGAAAGGGGGCTCTTACGAAACATTCAGTACTTC. It specifies CASSERGLLRNIQYF.

The chain is built from TRBV5-1 and TRBJ2-5; 7 bases align to TRBD1. This CDR3 region has 17 residues. With V trimmed by 3 bases and J by 5 bases, 16 bases remained unmatched. Germline V gives CDR1 SGHRS, CDR2 YFSETQ. CDR3 sequence: CASSSSGQNILGETQYF. The CDR3 bases are TGCGCCAGCAGCTCCTCGGGACAGAATATTTTGGGGGAGACCCAGTACTTC.

J is TRBJ2-5 and V is TRBV25-1; possibly TRBD1 for D (5 bases). Per germline, CDR1 MGHDK and CDR2 SYGVNS. V was cut by 4 bases and J by 5 bases, with 14 bases left in between. The CDR3 is 14 residues long. The CDR3 region has the DNA TGTGCCAGCAGTGTGGCAGGGTCGGTGGAGACCCAGTACTTC. Translation gives CASSVAGSVETQYF.

This chain joins TRBV5-6 and TRBJ2-5; 11 bases map to TRBD2. Germline CDR1 is SGHDT and CDR2 is YYEEEE. The V gene end was trimmed by 0 bases and the J gene end by 1 base; junction bases not matched to a gene: 2. CDR3 size: 16 residues. CDR3 sequence: CASSLVLAGGQETQYF. CDR3 nucleotide sequence: TGTGCCAGCAGCTTGGTTCTAGCGGGGGGCCAAGAGACCCAGTACTTC.

The chain links TRBV28 to TRBJ2-1; TRBD2 matches at 10 bases. This CDR3 has 14 amino acids. Germline trimming cut 7 bases from V and 7 bases from J; bases unmatched to any gene: 7. CDR1 and CDR2 (germline): MDHEN, SYDVKM. CDR3 DNA: TGTGCCAGCAAGGGAGCGGGAGGGCCGAATGAGCAGTTCTTC. Translated: CASKGAGGPNEQFF. Full variable domain (outside the CDR3, taken from reference TRBV28 and TRBJ2-1): DVKVTQSSRYLVKRTGEKVFLECVQDMDHENMFWYRQDPGLGLRLIYFSYDVKMKEKGDIPEGYSVSREKKERFSLILESASTNQTSMYLCASKGAGGPNEQFFGPGTRLTVL.

CDR3 sequence reads: CASSSLDRGLGLGEKLFF. The CDR3 nucleotides read TGTGCCAGCAGCTCACTAGACAGGGGGCTAGGTCTGGGAGAAAAACTGTTTTTT. V usage is TRBV5-5 and J usage is TRBJ1-4; 10 bases align to TRBD1. The CDR3 has 18 amino acids. Losses at the gene ends were 3 bases for V and 8 bases for J; bases not matched to a gene: 16. The germline V gene encodes CDR1 SGHKS and CDR2 YYEKEE (reference sequence).

The chain joins TRBV6-5 to TRBJ2-5, with TRBD2 matching over 8 bases. Trimming at V came to 0 bases and at J to 4 bases, leaving 7 bases not matched to a gene. The CDR3 runs 16 residues. CDR1 and CDR2 (germline): MNHEY, SVGAGI. This CDR3 reads CASSYSRTSRPETQYF. In DNA form, the CDR3 reads TGTGCCAGCAGTTACTCGAGGACTAGCCGACCAGAGACCCAGTACTTC.

The chain joins TRBV5-4 to TRBJ2-2, with TRBD1 matching over 9 bases. CDR1 is SGHNT, CDR2 YYREEE, per germline (reference sequence). The ends lost 4 bases at V and 4 bases at J; junction bases unmatched: 5. The CDR3 is 15 residues long. The DNA of the CDR3 is TGTGCCAGCAGCCGACAGGGGGAAGGCACCGGGGAGCTGTTTTTT. Its translation is CASSRQGEGTGELFF.

This clone is a singleton in its sample. This chain connects TRBV15 to TRBJ2-5, with D possibly TRBD2 on 6 matching bases. Trimming left V 4 bases short and J 2 bases short, with 8 bases between. CDR1 and CDR2 (germline): LNHNV, YYDKDF (reference sequence). The length of the CDR3 is 13 residues. The CDR3 protein is CATSMGGQETQYF. CDR3 in DNA: TGTGCCACCAGCATGGGGGGACAAGAGACCCAGTACTTC.

This sequence joins TRBV14 and TRBJ2-4; 7 bases line up with TRBD2. The length of the CDR3 is 16 residues. In germline, CDR1 is SGHDN, CDR2 FVKESK. V lost 4 bases and J lost 1; bases outside the gene matches: 7. CDR3 sequence: CASSPSGKRAKNIQYF. The DNA for the CDR3 is TGTGCCAGCAGCCCGAGCGGGAAAAGGGCCAAAAACATTCAGTACTTC. Supplemented by reference TRBV14 and TRBJ2-4, the full variable domain reads EAGVTQFPSHSVIEKGQTVTLRCDPISGHDNLYWYRRVMGKEIKFLLHFVKESKQDESGMPNNRFLAERTGGTYSTLKVQPAELEDSGVYFCASSPSGKRAKNIQYFGAGTRLSVL.

The CDR3 is CASSQDLTGSYEQYF. The CDR3 DNA reads as TGCGCCAGCAGCCAAGATCTGACAGGGTCCTACGAGCAGTACTTC. The V call is TRBV4-3, the J call TRBJ2-7; 7 bases match TRBD1. CDR3 length: 15 residues. V lost 0 bases and J lost 1; bases outside the gene matches: 3. CDR1 is LGHNA and CDR2 is YSLEER in the germline V gene.

This sequence joins TRBV9 and TRBJ2-7; perhaps TRBD2 as D (5 bases). Germline assignment: CDR1 SGDLS and CDR2 YYNGEE. The CDR3 loop spans 15 amino acids. V dropped 5 bases and J dropped 0 bases, with 15 bases sitting between them. The chain's CDR3 is CASSKGGQSSYEQYF. CDR3 DNA: TGTGCCAGCAGTAAAGGAGGCCAGAGCTCCTACGAGCAGTACTTC.